This T cell receptor (beta chain) was sequenced during a study of cytomegalovirus exposure and HLA in healthy donors. V shed 0 bases and J shed 3 bases, with 9 bases lying between them. CDR3 length: 15 residues. CDR1 is SGHNT and CDR2 is YYREEE in the germline V gene (reference sequence). Study findings and constraints: Later work found that TCR association rates differed between HLA loci; DRB1 had the most and HLA-C the fewest. It was reported that TCR beta sequences correctly inferred the HLA-A and HLA-B alleles for most subjects.

This clone has just one count. Its antigen is still unknown. Use of 60 Vbeta and 13 Jbeta primers characterized the PCR. In the original analysis: In a later analysis, the count reached 82 million or so unique TCR beta chains, with approximately 10 million shared. TCRdb keeps only in-frame clones here, not all; method: immunoSEQ multiplex PCR. The DNA was the basis for D and trimming; V, J and clone size are from that table. Altogether around 140,000 clones are present, around 80% being singletons, with the ten largest covering under 10%. Sequencing was done on a sample of PBMCs. The clonotype originates from a woman aged 55-69 years in good health and CMV-seropositive. V is TRBV5-4 and J is TRBJ2-2; D may be TRBD1 (6 bases). The CDR3 is CASSLAQGDTGELFF. The CDR3 DNA follows: TGTGCCAGCAGCTTGGCACAGGGTGACACCGGGGAGCTGTTTTTT.